This T cell receptor (beta chain) was sequenced in a study of blood T cell repertoires in COVID-19 (TCRdb year 2020). Looking at the study overall: Collaborator samples came from the United States, Italy and Spain and covered acute and convalescent phases of COVID-19. The prospective study material was composed of cDNA or gDNA derived from T cells, B-cell-depleted T cells, or PBMCs. Subjects who had been exposed to COVID-19, were actively infected with it, or had recovered from it provided the deeply sampled blood TCRbeta repertoires that made up the dataset. A freely available public database, intended as a resource for researchers studying the immune response to SARS-CoV-2, is where the repertoires were released. The samples were drawn from two sources: the first 160 participants of the ongoing ImmuneRACE study, and 1,200 or so subjects contributed by 6 global collaborators. Nearly every sample came with metadata listing a de-identified subject ID, COVID-19 status, age in years and sex. HLA class I and class II types, where available, came from metadata supplied by the sample provider rather than from assay-based typing.

Concerning this clone itself: Its binding antigen is unknown. Per-base qualities were not stored, and no clone one base away is much larger.

The collaborating institutions used their own protocols to collect whole blood in K2EDTA tubes. For TCRbeta analysis, collaborator samples were shipped as frozen whole blood, as isolated PBMCs, or as DNA extracted from either sample type. Overall study outcomes, separate from this receptor: The amount of clinical and demographic metadata varied by source and participant and was provided uncurated.

TCRbeta CDR3 regions were amplified from genomic DNA using the immunoSEQ Assay, a bias-controlled multiplex PCR. As for the original processing: Within the assay, amplification of reference gene primers was used to estimate how many nucleated cells each sample contained. To quantify the absolute abundance of each unique TCRbeta CDR3 rearrangement, sequence reads were collapsed and filtered. For each sample, productive Simpson clonality was calculated as the square root of Simpson's diversity index over productive rearrangements. TCRdb stores this immuneACCESS table with in-frame sequences only. Part of the clones is absent; in the studies checked, under half of the shortfall reflects unresolved V genes, and no reason is known for the rest. D and trimming were read from the DNA, whereas the V and J calls and clone size are those reported in that table. Present in this sample are under 25,000 clones, over 65% of which were seen just once. The ten top clones hold approximately 19% of the sample.

V is trimmed back by 3 bases and J by 3 bases, and the junction contains 4 bases that no gene match accounts for. The CDR3 covers 14 residues, taking in both the cysteine and the valine. Only the CDR3 region is kept as DNA, spanning 42 bases read in frame from base 1. CDR1 is given as KGHSH and CDR2 as LQKENI, both from the germline V gene. The clonotype comes from a human donor in a cohort sampled during active or convalescent COVID-19. Sequencing input: peripheral blood. The rearrangement joined TRBV18 to TRBJ2-7, with 8 central nucleotides matching TRBD1. Here the CDR3 is given as CASSPGQGLYEQYV. The DNA sequence is as follows: TGTGCCAGCTCACCTGGACAGGGCCTCTACGAGCAGTACGTC.